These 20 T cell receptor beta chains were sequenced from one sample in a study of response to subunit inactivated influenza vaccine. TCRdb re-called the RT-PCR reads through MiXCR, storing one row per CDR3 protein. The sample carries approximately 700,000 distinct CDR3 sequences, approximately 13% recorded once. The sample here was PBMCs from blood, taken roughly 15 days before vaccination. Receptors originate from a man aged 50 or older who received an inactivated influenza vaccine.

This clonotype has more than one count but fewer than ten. The CDR3 nucleotides are TGTGCCAGCAGTTTAGGTGGGGGTTTTGGAAACACCATATATTTT. This sequence encodes CASSLGGGFGNTIYF. The chain combines TRBV28 with TRBJ1-3; D possibly corresponds to TRBD1 (5 bases). Trimming took 2 bases from V and 3 from J, leaving 11 bases between them. CDR1 is MDHEN, CDR2 SYDVKM, per germline. The CDR3 loop spans 15 amino acids. The full variable domain, completed using reference TRBV28 and TRBJ1-3, is DVKVTQSSRYLVKRTGEKVFLECVQDMDHENMFWYRQDPGLGLRLIYFSYDVKMKEKGDIPEGYSVSREKKERFSLILESASTNQTSMYLCASSLGGGFGNTIYFGEGSWLTVV.

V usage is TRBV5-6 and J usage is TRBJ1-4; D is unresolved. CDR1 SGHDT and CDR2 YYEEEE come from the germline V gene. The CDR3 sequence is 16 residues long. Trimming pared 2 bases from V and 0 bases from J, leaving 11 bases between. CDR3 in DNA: TGTGCCAGCAGCTTTCCCAGCGTTGCAACTAATGAAAAACTGTTTTTT. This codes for CASSFPSVATNEKLFF. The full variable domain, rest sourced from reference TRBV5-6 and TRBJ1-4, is DAGVTQSPTHLIKTRGQQVTLRCSPKSGHDTVSWYQQALGQGPQFIFQYYEEEERQRGNFPDRFSGHQFPNYSSELNVNALLLGDSALYLCASSFPSVATNEKLFFGSGTQLSVL.

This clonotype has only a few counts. CDR3 DNA sequence: TGCAGCGTTGTTTCCGTCGACGGGGAGACCCAGTACTTC. Residues: CSVVSVDGETQYF. The chain is built from TRBV29-1 and TRBJ2-5; D is undetermined. V lost 4 bases to trimming and J lost 5 bases, with 14 bases between them. This CDR3 contains 13 residues. The germline V gene encodes CDR1 SQVTM and CDR2 ANQGSEA.

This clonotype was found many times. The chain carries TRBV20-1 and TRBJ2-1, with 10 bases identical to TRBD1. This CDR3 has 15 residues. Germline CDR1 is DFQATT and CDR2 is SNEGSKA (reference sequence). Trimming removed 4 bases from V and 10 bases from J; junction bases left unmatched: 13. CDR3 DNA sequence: TGCAGTGCTACTCGGCGAGACAGGGGGCTTCGGGAGCAGTTCTTC. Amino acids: CSATRRDRGLREQFF.

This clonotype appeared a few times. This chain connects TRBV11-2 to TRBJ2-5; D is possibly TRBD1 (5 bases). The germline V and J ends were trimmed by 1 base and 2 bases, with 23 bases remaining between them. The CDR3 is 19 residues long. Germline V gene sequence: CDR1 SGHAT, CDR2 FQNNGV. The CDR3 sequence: CASSLVGIRTTVNQETQYF. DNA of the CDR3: TGTGCCAGCAGCTTAGTAGGGATCCGGACAACAGTAAATCAAGAGACCCAGTACTTC.

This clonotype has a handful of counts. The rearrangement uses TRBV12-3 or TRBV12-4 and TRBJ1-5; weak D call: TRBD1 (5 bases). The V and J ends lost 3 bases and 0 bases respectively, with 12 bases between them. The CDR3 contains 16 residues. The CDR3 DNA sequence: TGTGCCAGCAGTTTCGACAGAGAGTATAGCAATCAGCCCCAGCATTTT. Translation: CASSFDREYSNQPQHF.

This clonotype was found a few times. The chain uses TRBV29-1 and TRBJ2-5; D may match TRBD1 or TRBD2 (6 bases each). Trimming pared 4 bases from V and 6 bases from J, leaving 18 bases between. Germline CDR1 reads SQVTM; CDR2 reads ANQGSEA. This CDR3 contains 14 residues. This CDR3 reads CSVGNGGPTQTQYF. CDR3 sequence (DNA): TGCAGCGTTGGGAATGGGGGGCCCACCCAGACCCAGTACTTC.

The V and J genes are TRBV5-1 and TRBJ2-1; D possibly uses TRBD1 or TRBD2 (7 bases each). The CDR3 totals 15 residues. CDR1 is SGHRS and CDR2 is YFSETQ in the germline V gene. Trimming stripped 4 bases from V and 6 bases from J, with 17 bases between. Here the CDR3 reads CASSQGGGAFNEQFF. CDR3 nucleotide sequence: TGCGCCAGCAGCCAGGGGGGGGGAGCCTTCAATGAGCAGTTCTTC.

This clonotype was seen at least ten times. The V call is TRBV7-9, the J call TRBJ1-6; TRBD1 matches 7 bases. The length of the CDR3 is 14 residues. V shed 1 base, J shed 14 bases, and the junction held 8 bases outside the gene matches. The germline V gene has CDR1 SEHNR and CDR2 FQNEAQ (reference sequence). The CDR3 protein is CASSLGQGSATLHF. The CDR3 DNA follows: TGTGCCAGCAGCTTAGGACAGGGAAGTGCAACCCTCCACTTT. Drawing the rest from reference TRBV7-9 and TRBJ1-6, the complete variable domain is DTGVSQNPRHKITKRGQNVTFRCDPISEHNRLYWYRQTLGQGPEFLTYFQNEAQLEKSRLLSDRFSAERPKGSFSTLEIQRTEQGDSAMYLCASSLGQGSATLHFGNGTRLTVT.

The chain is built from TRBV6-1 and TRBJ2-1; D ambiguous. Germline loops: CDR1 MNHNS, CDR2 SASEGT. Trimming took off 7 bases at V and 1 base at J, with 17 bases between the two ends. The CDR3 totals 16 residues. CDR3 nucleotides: TGTGCCAGCAACCTAAACCGGCCAATGTCCTACAATGAGCAGTTCTTC. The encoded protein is CASNLNRPMSYNEQFF.

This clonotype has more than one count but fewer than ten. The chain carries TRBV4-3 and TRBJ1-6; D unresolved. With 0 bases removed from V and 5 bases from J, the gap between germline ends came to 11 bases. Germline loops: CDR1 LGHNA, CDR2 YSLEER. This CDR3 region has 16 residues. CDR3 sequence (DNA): TGCGCCAGCAGCCAAGACAGAGTGGCCAATAATTCACCCCTCCACTTT. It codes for CASSQDRVANNSPLHF.

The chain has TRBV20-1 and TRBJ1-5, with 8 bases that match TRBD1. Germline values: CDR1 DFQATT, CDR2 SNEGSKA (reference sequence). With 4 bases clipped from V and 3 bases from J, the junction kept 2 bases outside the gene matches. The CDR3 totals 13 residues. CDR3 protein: CSATGGTNQPQHF. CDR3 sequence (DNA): TGCAGTGCTACAGGGGGCACCAATCAGCCCCAGCATTTT.

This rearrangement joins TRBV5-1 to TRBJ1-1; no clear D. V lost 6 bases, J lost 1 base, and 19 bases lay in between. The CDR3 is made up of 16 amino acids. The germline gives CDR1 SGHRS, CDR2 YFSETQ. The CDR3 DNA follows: TGCGCCAGCAACTCTGGCAGCCCCGTGGCGAACACTGAAGCTTTCTTT. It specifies CASNSGSPVANTEAFF.

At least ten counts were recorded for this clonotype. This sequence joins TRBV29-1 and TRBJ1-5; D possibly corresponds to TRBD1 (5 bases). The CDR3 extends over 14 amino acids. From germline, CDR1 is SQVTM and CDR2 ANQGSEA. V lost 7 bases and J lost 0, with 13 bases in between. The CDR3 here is CSARDGYSNQPQHF. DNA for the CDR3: TGCAGCGCTCGGGACGGCTATAGCAATCAGCCCCAGCATTTT.

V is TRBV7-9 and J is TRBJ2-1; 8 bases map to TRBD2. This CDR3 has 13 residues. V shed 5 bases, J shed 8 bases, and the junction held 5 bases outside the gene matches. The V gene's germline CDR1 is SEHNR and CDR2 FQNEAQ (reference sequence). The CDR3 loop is CASSLSGVDEQFF. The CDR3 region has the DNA TGTGCCAGCAGCCTTAGCGGGGTTGATGAGCAGTTCTTC.

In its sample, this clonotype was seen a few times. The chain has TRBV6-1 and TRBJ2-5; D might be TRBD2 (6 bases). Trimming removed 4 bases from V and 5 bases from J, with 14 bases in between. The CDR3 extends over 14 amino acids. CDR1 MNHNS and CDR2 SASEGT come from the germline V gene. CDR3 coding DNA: TGTGCCAGCAGTGTCGGTTACCGGGGGGAGACCCAGTACTTC. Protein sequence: CASSVGYRGETQYF.

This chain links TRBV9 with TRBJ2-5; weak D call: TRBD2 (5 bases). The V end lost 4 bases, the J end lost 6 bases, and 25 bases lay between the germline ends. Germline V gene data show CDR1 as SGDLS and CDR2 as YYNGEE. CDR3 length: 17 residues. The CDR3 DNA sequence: TGTGCCAGCAGCCCGAGAGTGGGAGCTAGCCGGGATAAGACCCAGTACTTC. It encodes CASSPRVGASRDKTQYF.

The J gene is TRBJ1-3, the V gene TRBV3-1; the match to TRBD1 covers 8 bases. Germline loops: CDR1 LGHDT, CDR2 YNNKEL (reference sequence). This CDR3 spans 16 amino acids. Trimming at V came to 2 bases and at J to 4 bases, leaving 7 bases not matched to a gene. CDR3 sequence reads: CASSQRGQADGNTIYF. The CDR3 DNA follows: TGTGCCAGCAGCCAACGGGGACAGGCAGACGGAAACACCATATATTTT.

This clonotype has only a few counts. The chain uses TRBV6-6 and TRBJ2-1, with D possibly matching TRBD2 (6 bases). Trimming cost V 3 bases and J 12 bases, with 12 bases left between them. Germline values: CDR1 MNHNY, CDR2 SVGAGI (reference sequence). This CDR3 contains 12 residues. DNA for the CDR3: TGTGCCAGCAGTTATGACCGGCGGGGGCAGTTCTTC. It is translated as CASSYDRRGQFF.

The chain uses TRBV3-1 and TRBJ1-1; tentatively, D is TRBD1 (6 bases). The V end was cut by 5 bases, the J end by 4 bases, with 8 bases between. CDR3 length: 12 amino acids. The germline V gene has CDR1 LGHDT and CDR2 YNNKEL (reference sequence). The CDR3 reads CASSTGSTEAFF. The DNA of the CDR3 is TGTGCCAGCAGCACAGGGTCCACTGAAGCTTTCTTT.